This TCR beta chain was found in a study of human T cells and chemical hapten exposure. Study-level background: Largely, small differences in pooled library volume made per-sample TCR yields vary.

The library tagged individual cDNA molecules with unique molecular identifiers. In the authors' methods: Individual samples carried between roughly 23,224 and 700,000 TCRs, with roughly 95,000 as the median. TCRdb ran MiXCR on the reads and lists one entry per CDR3 protein. The V and J calls come from TCRdb's annotation, not from the publication. Here the sample spans about 120,000 distinct CDR3 sequences, approximately 9.3% being singletons. Total RNA came from unfractionated whole blood. General observations from the study: There was no change with DPC sensitization in TCRs above 1 in 1000 frequency.

Germline CDR1 reads PRHDT; CDR2 reads FYEKMQ (reference sequence). V was shortened by 6 bases and J by 6 bases, with 9 bases between the two germline ends. The CDR3 runs to 12 residues. Comment on this clonotype: The target antigen is unknown.

The source is a human donor in good health. Some clones in this sample may be carry-over from other donors' samples. The specimen was whole blood. The chain employs TRBV13 and TRBJ2-1, with no clear D. CDR3 in amino acids: CASRVNSNEQFF. The CDR3 DNA follows: TGTGCCAGCAGGGTAAACAGCAATGAGCAGTTCTTC. The variable domain in full, with the rest retrieved from reference TRBV13 and TRBJ2-1, is AAGVIQSPRHLIKEKRETATLKCYPIPRHDTVYWYQQGPGQDPQFLISFYEKMQSDKGSIPDRFSAQQFSDYHSELNMSSLELGDSALYFCASRVNSNEQFFGPGTRLTVL.